This TCR beta chain was sequenced for a study of T cell responses to AZD1222 COVID-19 vaccine. Whole-study findings and limits: Regions 160-218 and 743-854 held dominance among vaccine-associated CD4 TCRs, which spanned spike. Repertoires in all cases were sampled only once the peak T cell response had passed.

Germline values: CDR1 LNHDA, CDR2 SQIVND (reference sequence). V lost 1 base and J 8 bases, leaving 17 bases between the germline ends. This CDR3 contains 15 residues. Produced via immunoSEQ multiplex PCR; TCRdb's table is partial and in-frame only. The sample holds 90,000 to 130,000 clones, about 87% seen once. Concerning this clone itself: Its antigen is unknown.

This clonotype was obtained from an adult in good health. The source was peripheral blood, collected on day 0 of AZD1222 vaccination. The chain employs TRBV19 and TRBJ1-2; no reliable D call. This CDR3 reads CASSIARTHREGYTF. The CDR3 DNA sequence: TGTGCCAGTAGTATAGCGCGGACCCACCGAGAGGGCTACACCTTC.